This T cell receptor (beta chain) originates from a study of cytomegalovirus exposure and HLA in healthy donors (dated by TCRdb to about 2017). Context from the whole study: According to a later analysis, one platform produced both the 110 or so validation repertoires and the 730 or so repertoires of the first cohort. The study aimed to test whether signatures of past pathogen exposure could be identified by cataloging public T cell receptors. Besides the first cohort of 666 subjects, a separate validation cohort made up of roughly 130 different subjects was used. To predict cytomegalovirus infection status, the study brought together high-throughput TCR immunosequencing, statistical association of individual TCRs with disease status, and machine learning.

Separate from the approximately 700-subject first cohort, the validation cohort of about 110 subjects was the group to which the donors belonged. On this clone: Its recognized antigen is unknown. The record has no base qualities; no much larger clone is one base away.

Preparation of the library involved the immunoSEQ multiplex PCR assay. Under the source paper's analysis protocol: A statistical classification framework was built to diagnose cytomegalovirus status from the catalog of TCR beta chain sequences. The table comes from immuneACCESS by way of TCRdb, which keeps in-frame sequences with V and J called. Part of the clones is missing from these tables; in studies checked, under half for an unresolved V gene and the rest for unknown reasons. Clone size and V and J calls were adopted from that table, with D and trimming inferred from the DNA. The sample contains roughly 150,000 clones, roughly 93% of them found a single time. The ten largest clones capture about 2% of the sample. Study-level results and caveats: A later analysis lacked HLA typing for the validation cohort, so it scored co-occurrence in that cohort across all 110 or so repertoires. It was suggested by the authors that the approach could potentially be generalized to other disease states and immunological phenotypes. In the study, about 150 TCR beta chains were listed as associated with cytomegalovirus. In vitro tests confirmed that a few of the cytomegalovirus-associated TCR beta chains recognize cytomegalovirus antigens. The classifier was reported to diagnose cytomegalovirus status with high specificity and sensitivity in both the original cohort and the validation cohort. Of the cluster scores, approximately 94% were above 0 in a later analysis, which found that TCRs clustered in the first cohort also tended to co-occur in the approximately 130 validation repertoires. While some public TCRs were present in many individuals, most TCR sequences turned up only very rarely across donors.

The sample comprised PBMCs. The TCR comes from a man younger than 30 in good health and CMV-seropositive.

The nucleotide sequence reads as follows: TGTGCCAGCAGTGACACGGGAGGGCCCAGCGACGAGCAGTACTTC. Its product reads: CASSDTGGPSDEQYF. The sequence links TRBV2 to TRBJ2-7, with 8 junctional bases fitting TRBD2. Here V drops 3 bases and J drops 5 bases, and the junction holds 9 bases not matched to any gene. Reading the germline V gene gives CDR1 SNHLY and CDR2 FYNNEI. From its cysteine to its phenylalanine, the CDR3 spans 15 amino acids. Just the 45-base CDR3 DNA is kept, in frame starting at base 1.